This T cell receptor (beta chain) was obtained from a study of beta chain features in type 1 diabetes. Study context: What patients shared with healthy donors was a similar profile of age, gender and cell yields. General study points: There was a moderate but significant shortening of TCRB CDR3s in all four CD4+ subsets of Type 1 diabetes patients. Within patients, naive, central memory and Treg TCRB repertoires seemed more similar than within healthy donors.

Unmatched junction bases numbered 8, after V lost 5 bases and J lost 5 bases. The V gene's germline CDR1 is SSHAT and CDR2 FNYEAQ (reference sequence). The CDR3 sequence is 16 residues long. All of the isolated RNA was reverse transcribed, so expressed TCRB transcripts were sequenced. The protocol was immunoSEQ multiplex PCR, while the TCRdb copy is restricted to in-frame clones and leaves out a portion. Among some 150,000 clones listed, roughly an eighth were seen once. As concerns this clone: Its specificity is unknown.

The genes are TRBV7-7 and TRBJ2-5; 13 bases map to TRBD2. Sequencing input: central memory CD4+ T cells from blood. The TCR originated in a man between 18 and 29 years old with type 1 diabetes. This CDR3 reads CASSLGTSGVSETQYF. The DNA for the CDR3 is TGTGCCAGCAGCCTAGGGACTAGCGGGGTATCGGAGACCCAGTACTTC. Variable domain in full (rest from reference TRBV7-7 and TRBJ2-5): GAGVSQSPRYKVTKRGQDVTLRCDPISSHATLYWYQQALGQGPEFLTYFNYEAQPDKSGLPSDRFSAERPEGSISTLTIQRTEQRDSAMYRCASSLGTSGVSETQYFGPGTRLLVL.